What follows describes a single TCR beta chain. The antigen remains undetermined. Naive CD8 cells lacked CD45RO, underwent positive selection for CCR7 and left out terminally differentiated effector memory CD45RA+ cells. V was shortened by 0 bases and J by 9 bases, with 18 bases between the two germline ends. Germline V lookup: CDR1 SEHNR, CDR2 FQNEAQ (reference sequence). This CDR3 is 16 amino acids long. The data were obtained in a study of shared clonotypes between healthy human individuals. Overall study: CD4 naive and CD4 memory each took three plates per donor, while CD8 naive took two and CD8 memory one. The study's findings and limits: Relative to clonotypes present in all four donors, those not shared had lower generation probabilities. Memory subsets had estimated richness that was generally smaller than that of naive subsets.

Under the authors' procedure: ImmunoSEQ yielded junction-only sequences lacking quality scores, so filtering differed. TCRdb's copy holds only in-frame clones and misses some; the assay was immunoSEQ multiplex PCR. V and J calls and clone size follow that table, whereas D and trimming were derived from the DNA. Here the sample spans about 1,800,000 clones, about 94% being singletons. This clonotype was sampled from a man between 18 and 35 years old in good health. Sequenced input: naive CD8+ T cells sorted from blood. The gene calls are TRBV7-9 and TRBJ2-1, with a tentative D call TRBD1 (5 bases). DNA for the CDR3: TGTGCCAGCAGCTTAGCGGGGCGGCCCCCTACAGCTGAGCAGTTCTTC. It specifies CASSLAGRPPTAEQFF.